Each of the 21 T cell receptor beta chains below was sequenced from the same sample in a study of a mutant IDH1 vaccine in newly diagnosed glioma. These TCRs are of unknown antigen specificity. Time point meaning: week 11, during vaccination. Topical imiquimod accompanied each vaccine dose, which consisted of 300 ug of mutant IDH1 20-mer peptide. The data were produced by immunoSEQ multiplex PCR, yet TCRdb's version contains in-frame clones alone and is incomplete. The sample lists under 150,000 clones, 90% seen once, with 0.6% to 0.7% in the top ten. The source material was PBMCs, sampled from a glioma patient whose treatment included an IDH1 peptide vaccine. These receptors came from a woman aged 50 to 65 with glioma.

CDR3 bases: TGTGCCAGCAGCGAAGTAGATATCGAGCAGTACTTC. Its protein product is CASSEVDIEQYF. V and J are TRBV7-9 and TRBJ2-7; no clear D. Germline V gene lookup returns CDR1 SEHNR and CDR2 FQNEAQ (reference sequence). Trimming removed 5 bases at V and 6 bases at J, with 11 bases between. The CDR3 spans 12 residues.

V gene TRBV19 combines with J gene TRBJ2-1; tentative D call: TRBD1 (5 bases). From germline, CDR1 is LNHDA and CDR2 SQIVND (reference sequence). CDR3 size: 11 residues. V lost 3 bases and J 10 bases, leaving 7 bases between the germline ends. The CDR3 reads CASSIRGEQFF. The CDR3 region has the DNA TGTGCCAGTAGTATTAGGGGAGAGCAGTTCTTC.

CDR3 region: CASSSPGLAKPGELFF. Here the CDR3 DNA reads TGCGCCAGCAGCTCACCGGGACTAGCTAAACCCGGGGAGCTGTTTTTT. V usage is TRBV5-1 and J usage is TRBJ2-2; TRBD2 matches at 9 bases. Trimming took 3 bases from V and 6 from J; bases not matched to a gene: 9. CDR1 is SGHRS, CDR2 YFSETQ, per germline. This CDR3 has 16 amino acids. The variable domain in full, completed from reference TRBV5-1 and TRBJ2-2, reads KAGVTQTPRYLIKTRGQQVTLSCSPISGHRSVSWYQQTPGQGLQFLFEYFSETQRNKGNFPGRFSGRQFSNSRSEMNVSTLELGDSALYLCASSSPGLAKPGELFFGEGSRLTVL.

In this sample, this clone turned up once. The genes are TRBV28 and TRBJ1-2, with D possibly matching TRBD1 (5 bases). V shed 4 bases and J shed 4 bases, with 13 bases lying between them. The CDR3 is made up of 14 amino acids. CDR1 MDHEN and CDR2 SYDVKM come from the germline V gene. The CDR3, as DNA: TGTGCCAGCAGTTCAGAGGGGAGAGGCTATGGCTACACCTTC. Protein product: CASSSEGRGYGYTF.

The V gene is TRBV28, the J gene TRBJ1-1; D is uncertain. This CDR3 has 12 residues. Germline CDR1 and CDR2: MDHEN and SYDVKM. V lost 2 bases and J lost 10, with 11 bases in between. This CDR3 is CASSLLRSGAFF. The DNA of the CDR3 is TGTGCCAGCAGTTTACTCCGAAGTGGAGCTTTCTTT. Full variable domain (outside the CDR3, taken from reference TRBV28 and TRBJ1-1): DVKVTQSSRYLVKRTGEKVFLECVQDMDHENMFWYRQDPGLGLRLIYFSYDVKMKEKGDIPEGYSVSREKKERFSLILESASTNQTSMYLCASSLLRSGAFFGQGTRLTVV.

V usage is TRBV9 and J usage is TRBJ2-3, with D possibly matching TRBD2 (5 bases). The ends were cut back, 4 bases at V and 4 bases at J, with 10 bases in the middle. The CDR3 covers 13 residues. The V gene's germline CDR1 is SGDLS and CDR2 YYNGEE. The CDR3 sequence is CASSIGLADTQYF. The CDR3 coding sequence is TGTGCCAGCAGCATAGGACTGGCAGATACGCAGTATTTT. Combining the CDR3 with reference TRBV9 and TRBJ2-3 gives the whole variable domain DSGVTQTPKHLITATGQRVTLRCSPRSGDLSVYWYQQSLDQGLQFLIQYYNGEERAKGNILERFSAQQFPDLHSELNLSSLELGDSALYFCASSIGLADTQYFGPGTRLTVL.

The chain combines TRBV6-5 with TRBJ1-1; 7 nucleotides match TRBD1. The germline V gene has CDR1 MNHEY and CDR2 SVGAGI. The ends lost 0 bases at V and 1 base at J; junction bases unmatched: 2. This CDR3 has 15 amino acids. The DNA for the CDR3 is TGTGCCAGCAGTTACTCGGGACAGCCGAACACTGAAGCTTTCTTT. It translates to CASSYSGQPNTEAFF.

This chain joins TRBV28 and TRBJ1-2, with D uncertain. CDR1 and CDR2 from the germline V gene are MDHEN and SYDVKM. The CDR3 contains 11 residues. V lost 6 bases and J lost 2, with 4 bases in between. The CDR3 spells CASSRNYGYTF. CDR3 nucleotides: TGTGCCAGCAGCCGCAACTATGGCTACACCTTC.

The V call is TRBV5-1, the J call TRBJ2-7; TRBD2 might be the D (5 bases). The germline gives CDR1 SGHRS, CDR2 YFSETQ. V lost 1 base and J 6 bases, leaving 17 bases between the germline ends. CDR3 length: 15 residues. The CDR3 DNA is TGCGCCAGCAGCTTGCAGGACGCGAGGGCGGGCGAGCAGTACTTC. It codes for CASSLQDARAGEQYF.

V and J are TRBV5-6 and TRBJ2-5, with TRBD2 identical over 7 bases. V shed 4 bases and J 4 bases; nucleotides not matched to a gene: 4. CDR3 length: 13 residues. Germline assignment: CDR1 SGHDT and CDR2 YYEEEE. As DNA, the CDR3 is TGTGCCAGCAGCCTCGGACTAGTAGAGACCCAGTACTTC. Translating it yields CASSLGLVETQYF. Variable domain in full (rest from reference TRBV5-6 and TRBJ2-5): DAGVTQSPTHLIKTRGQQVTLRCSPKSGHDTVSWYQQALGQGPQFIFQYYEEEERQRGNFPDRFSGHQFPNYSSELNVNALLLGDSALYLCASSLGLVETQYFGPGTRLLVL.

The chain joins TRBV12-5 to TRBJ2-3; 8 bases match TRBD1. The CDR3 length is 14 residues. V lost 6 bases to trimming and J lost 7 bases; unmatched junction nucleotides: 9. Looked up from germline, CDR1 is LGHNT and CDR2 is FRNRAP. This CDR3 is CASGETGARNTQYF. The CDR3 DNA follows: TGTGCTAGTGGGGAGACAGGGGCTAGAAATACGCAGTATTTT.

The chain links TRBV19 to TRBJ1-5; D call uncertain. CDR3 size: 15 residues. The germline V gene encodes CDR1 LNHDA and CDR2 SQIVND (reference sequence). Deletions cut 0 bases from V and 0 bases from J, with 6 bases between. CDR3: CASSIDPFSNQPQHF. The CDR3 nucleotides are TGTGCCAGTAGTATAGATCCTTTTAGCAATCAGCCCCAGCATTTT.

This chain connects TRBV14 to TRBJ1-1, with TRBD1 identical over 8 bases. The trim removed 6 bases at V and 5 bases at J, leaving 5 bases unmatched. The CDR3 totals 13 residues. Germline CDR1 reads SGHDN; CDR2 reads FVKESK. The CDR3 loop is CASRKQGGTEAFF. In DNA, the CDR3 is TGTGCCAGCAGGAAACAGGGGGGGACTGAAGCTTTCTTT.

This clone was detected once. The CDR3 region is CASSEKSGTSGSKAGELFF. CDR3 bases: TGTGCCAGCAGCGAGAAATCCGGGACTAGCGGGAGTAAAGCCGGGGAGCTGTTTTTT. J is TRBJ2-2 and V is TRBV9; 14 bases match TRBD2. The CDR3 sequence is 19 residues long. The germline CDR1 and CDR2 sequences are SGDLS and YYNGEE. V dropped 3 bases and J dropped 6; count of bases not matched to a gene: 13.

The chain uses TRBV7-9 and TRBJ2-7; D tentatively reads TRBD1 or TRBD2 (5 bases each). This CDR3 contains 15 residues. V was clipped by 3 bases and J by 1 base, with 13 bases between them. The germline CDR1 and CDR2 sequences are SEHNR and FQNEAQ (reference sequence). CDR3 sequence: CASSFSRGPSYEQYF. CDR3 DNA: TGTGCCAGCAGCTTCTCCCGGGGACCGTCCTACGAGCAGTACTTC.

J is TRBJ2-7 and V is TRBV4-1; TRBD2 matches at 12 bases. The CDR3 runs to 15 residues. Unmatched junction bases numbered 8, after V lost 5 bases and J lost 6 bases. In germline, CDR1 is MGHRA, CDR2 YSYEKL. The CDR3: CASSTTLAGGPEQYF. Here the CDR3 DNA reads TGCGCCAGCAGCACAACGCTAGCGGGAGGGCCCGAGCAGTACTTC.

The rearrangement uses TRBV12-5 and TRBJ1-1; no reliable D call. The ends were cut back, 5 bases at V and 0 bases at J, with 7 bases in the middle. Germline loops: CDR1 LGHNT, CDR2 FRNRAP. The CDR3 is 13 amino acids. DNA for the CDR3: TGTGCTAGTGGTATCGAATTGAACACTGAAGCTTTCTTT. Its translation: CASGIELNTEAFF.

J is TRBJ2-3 and V is TRBV28; the D gene could be TRBD1 or TRBD2 (5 bases each). V lost 2 bases and J lost 3, with 12 bases in between. This CDR3 has 15 residues. The germline gives CDR1 MDHEN, CDR2 SYDVKM. This chain's CDR3 is CASSLLGEVTDTQYF. The CDR3, as DNA: TGTGCCAGCAGTTTACTGGGGGAAGTTACAGATACGCAGTATTTT.

J is TRBJ2-2 and V is TRBV7-9; perhaps TRBD2 as D (5 bases). The CDR3 loop spans 13 amino acids. CDR1 and CDR2 from the germline V gene are SEHNR and FQNEAQ (reference sequence). V shed 2 bases and J shed 6 bases, with 7 bases lying between them. The CDR3 sequence is CASSLYGAGELFF. The CDR3 coding sequence is TGTGCCAGCAGCTTATACGGGGCCGGGGAGCTGTTTTTT.

The V and J genes are TRBV28 and TRBJ2-1; TRBD1 or TRBD2 may be the D gene (5 bases each). Germline CDR1 MDHEN, CDR2 SYDVKM. There are 15 residues in the CDR3. V was cut by 6 bases and J by 6 bases, with 18 bases left in between. The CDR3 region has the DNA TGTGCCAGCAGCCCCGGGACGCACCTCGGCAATGAGCAGTTCTTC. Protein: CASSPGTHLGNEQFF. Complete variable domain (other parts from reference TRBV28 and TRBJ2-1): DVKVTQSSRYLVKRTGEKVFLECVQDMDHENMFWYRQDPGLGLRLIYFSYDVKMKEKGDIPEGYSVSREKKERFSLILESASTNQTSMYLCASSPGTHLGNEQFFGPGTRLTVL.

CDR3 sequence: CATSSRVNEQFF. The CDR3 DNA is TGTGCCACTTCCAGCAGGGTCAATGAGCAGTTCTTC. The chain is built from TRBV15 and TRBJ2-1, with a weak D call TRBD1 (5 bases). Germline V lookup: CDR1 LNHNV, CDR2 YYDKDF (reference sequence). This CDR3 has 12 amino acids. The V end lost 9 bases, the J end lost 6 bases, and 12 bases lay between the germline ends. Full variable domain (missing parts from reference TRBV15 and TRBJ2-1): DAMVIQNPRYQVTQFGKPVTLSCSQTLNHNVMYWYQQKSSQAPKLLFHYYDKDFNNEADTPDNFQSRRPNTSFCFLDIRSPGLGDTAMYLCATSSRVNEQFFGPGTRLTVL.